This TCR beta chain stems from a study of read filtering for tumor transcriptome and immune sequencing. Study as a whole: Mean patient age was approximately 66 years, range about 47 to 85; around 17 male, roughly 14 female.

Bone marrow was sampled from every patient at the time of active disease. Trimming took 7 bases from V and 7 from J; bases not matched to a gene: 19. The CDR3 has 18 amino acids. Germline CDR1 SEHNR, CDR2 FQNEAQ (reference sequence). This library used about 360 ng RNA and molecular barcoded adaptors spanning alpha/delta and beta/gamma chains. TCRdb used MiXCR to reprocess the reads, holding one entry per CDR3 protein. The sample contains more than 100,000 distinct CDR3 sequences, less than 15% of which appear only once. This receptor was identified in a donor aged 40 or over with multiple myeloma. The rearrangement uses TRBV7-9 and TRBJ2-1; 10 nucleotides line up with TRBD2. Sample: a population of CD138-negative cells sorted from bone marrow. Here the CDR3 DNA reads TGTGCCAGCACCCCGACTAGCGGGTTTTCGATTAGACAGAATGAGCAGTTCTTC. Translation: CASTPTSGFSIRQNEQFF.